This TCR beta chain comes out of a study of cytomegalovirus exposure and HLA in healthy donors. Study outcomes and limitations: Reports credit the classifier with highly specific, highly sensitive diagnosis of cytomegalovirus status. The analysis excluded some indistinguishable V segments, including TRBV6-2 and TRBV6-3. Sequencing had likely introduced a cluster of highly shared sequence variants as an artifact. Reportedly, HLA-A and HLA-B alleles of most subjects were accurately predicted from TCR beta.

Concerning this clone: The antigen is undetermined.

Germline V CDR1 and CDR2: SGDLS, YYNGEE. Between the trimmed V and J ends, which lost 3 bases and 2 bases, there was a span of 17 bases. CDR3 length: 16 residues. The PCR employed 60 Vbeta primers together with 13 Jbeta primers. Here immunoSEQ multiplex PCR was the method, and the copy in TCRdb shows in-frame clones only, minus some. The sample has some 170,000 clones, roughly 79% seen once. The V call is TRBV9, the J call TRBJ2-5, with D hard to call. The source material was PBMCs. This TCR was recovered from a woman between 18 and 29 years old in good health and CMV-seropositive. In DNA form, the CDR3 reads TGTGCCAGCAGCGAACGAGCGAAAGGTTATCAAGAGACCCAGTACTTC. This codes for CASSERAKGYQETQYF.